The table lists the clone carrying this T cell receptor beta chain with a count of one. Its antigen is unknown. The data were produced by immunoSEQ multiplex PCR, yet TCRdb's version contains in-frame clones alone and is incomplete. This table holds about 100,000 clones, around 90% found once. This sample stems from a study of T cell responses to AZD1222 COVID-19 vaccine. Study-wide results and caveats: Donors were chiefly white British, with a greater number of females, and clonal diversity was perhaps underestimated.

V was cut by 0 bases and J by 0 bases, with 7 bases left in between. The V gene's germline CDR1 is SGHNT and CDR2 YYREEE (reference sequence). The CDR3 consists of 16 residues. The material was peripheral blood, obtained on day 0 of AZD1222 vaccination. The TCR sequence derives from an adult in good health. This sequence joins TRBV5-4 and TRBJ2-6; D unresolved. The CDR3 protein is CASSLVGDSGANVLTF. CDR3 DNA sequence: TGTGCCAGCAGCTTGGTCGGCGACTCTGGGGCCAACGTCCTGACTTTC.